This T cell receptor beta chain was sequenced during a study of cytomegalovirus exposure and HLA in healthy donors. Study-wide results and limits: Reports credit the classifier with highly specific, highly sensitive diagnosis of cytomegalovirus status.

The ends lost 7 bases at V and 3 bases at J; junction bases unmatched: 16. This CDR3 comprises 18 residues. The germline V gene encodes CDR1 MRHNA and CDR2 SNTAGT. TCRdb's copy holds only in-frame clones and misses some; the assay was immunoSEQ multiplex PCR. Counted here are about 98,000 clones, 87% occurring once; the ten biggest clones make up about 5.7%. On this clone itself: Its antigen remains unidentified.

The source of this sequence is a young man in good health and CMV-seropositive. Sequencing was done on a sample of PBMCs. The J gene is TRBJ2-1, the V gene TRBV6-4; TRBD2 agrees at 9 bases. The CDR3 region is CASNFRVGLAWGYNEQFF. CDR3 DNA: TGTGCCAGCAATTTCAGGGTCGGACTAGCGTGGGGCTACAATGAGCAGTTCTTC.